This TCR beta chain was observed in a study of cytomegalovirus exposure and HLA in healthy donors (dated by TCRdb to 2017 to 2019). Concerning the study at large: According to an earlier analysis of 550 to 700 of the donors, some 180 million T cells yielded over 90 million unique TCR beta sequences and around 300 Gb of sequence data. A separate validation cohort of 100 to 150 different subjects was used in addition to the roughly 720-subject first cohort. A later analysis re-analyzed previously published TCR beta repertoires from hundreds of donors and added high-resolution HLA genotyping to study TCR occurrence patterns. A later genetic analysis used genome-wide SNP genotypes for about three fifths of the roughly 700 donors, treating that subset as a discovery cohort. About 280 gigabases of sequencing data and tens of millions of unique TCR sequences made up an early release that covered several hundred HLA-typed donors. Four to six DR-DQ haplotypes were handled as single units for association and clustering, since linkage in the cohort was strong. HLA typing covered class I and class II loci at four-digit resolution. High-throughput TCR immunosequencing, statistical association of individual TCRs with disease status, and machine learning were combined to predict cytomegalovirus infection status. Of the roughly 420 genotyped donors, approximately 80% were placed in the genetic ancestry cluster associated with self-reported Caucasian donors. Every discovery cohort repertoire had been produced on one sequencing platform. Donor age, sex, ethnicity and CMV serostatus were compiled together with the repertoire data. The study aimed to test whether cataloging public T cell receptors could reveal signatures of past pathogen exposure. Rather than drawing on any new phenotypic data, the later analysis identified candidate immune exposures from TCR beta sequences and the way those sequences occurred across donors. Using immunosequencing, the study profiled T cell repertoires from some 670 subjects and related those repertoires to cytomegalovirus serostatus. The number of donors typed differed by locus, with roughly 620-630 for A, B, C, DRB1 and DQB1, 522 for DQA1, 606 for DPA1, and around 430 for DPB1. Among about 410 genotyped donors of the cohort, an average of approximately 220,000 unique TCR beta nucleotide sequences was sequenced per donor, of which approximately 18% were non-productive. An earlier analysis of approximately 640 of the donors applied high-throughput TCR beta sequencing to assess whether each TCR beta V gene segment acted as functional or pseudogenic. What the work shows at the level of the full study, not this receptor alone: According to a later analysis, parvovirus B19, influenza, CMV and Epstein-Barr virus appeared linked to several top co-occurrence clusters. In vitro tests confirmed that three of the cytomegalovirus-associated TCR beta chains recognize cytomegalovirus antigens. In a later genetic analysis, fewer N-insertions in productive TCRs were reported among donors in an Asian-associated ancestry cluster than the roughly 700-donor mean. HLA typing was unavailable for some donors at each locus, so association tests used only the typed subset. Linkage disequilibrium might explain the correlated functional status among segregating V segments, but an unknown experimental factor could not be excluded. The earlier analysis of 587 of the donors excluded some 15 rarely observed V segments, including chromosome 9 orphons, because counts were too low. A later genetic analysis associated a missense DCLRE1C variant with V-gene and J-gene trimming of TCR beta chains, and an independent cohort replicated the association. Assigning TCR associations to individual alleles was difficult when HLA alleles, especially DR and DQ, strongly co-occurred. The presence/absence analyses assumed that sequencing depth was roughly uniform across donors, and that assumption may not be true. Immune exposure information for the cohort was limited to CMV serostatus. Specific HLA alleles were associated with some 15,000 TCR beta sequences at a false discovery rate of 0.05 in a later analysis. Only TCR beta chains were sequenced in this cohort, and the absence of alpha or paired-chain data limited detectable features. An earlier analysis of approximately 530 of the donors showed that most TCR beta V segments appeared in productive rearrangements either about 87% or about 30% of the time, which broadly matched IMGT annotations. Most TCR sequences were seen in very few donors, while some public TCRs were found in many individuals. A further reported finding was that TCR beta sequences accurately predicted the HLA-A and HLA-B alleles for most subjects in the first cohort. In a later analysis, the rate of TCR association differed among HLA loci, with DRB1 alleles having the most associated TCRs and HLA-C alleles having the fewest. The authors suggested that the approach could potentially be extended to other disease states and immunological phenotypes. In a later analysis, most CMV-associated TCR beta chains were found to appear HLA-restricted, with HLA associations seemingly driven largely by CMV exposure. The study gave a list of more than 150 TCR beta chains associated with cytomegalovirus. A later analysis found that HLA-associated TCR beta chains were more clonally expanded and had lower generation probabilities than equally common non-associated chains. In both the original and validation cohorts, the classifier was reported to diagnose cytomegalovirus status with high specificity and sensitivity. A group of highly shared sequence variants was considered likely to be a technical artifact of the sequencing pipeline.

As for this clone: Its antigen target is currently unknown. No qualities accompany the bases; no much larger clone lies one base away.

The cohort consisted of 666 healthy bone marrow donors. Cohort members were all nominally healthy when sampled, although unrecorded immune exposures were likely present. CMV serostatus was positive for more than 250 and negative for about 55% of the roughly 670 cohort members, and was not recorded for this donor. Every donor gave a peripheral blood sample, and the peripheral blood mononuclear cells from that sample were used for TCR beta sequencing. Genomic DNA was extracted from the blood cell samples with the Qiagen DNeasy Blood Extraction Kit. Library construction relied on the immunoSEQ multiplex PCR assay. For the multiplex PCR, a mixture combining 60 forward primers for TCR Vbeta segments and 13 reverse primers for TCR Jbeta segments was used. A multiplex PCR assay on genomic DNA amplified the CDR3 region of rearranged TCR beta genes. Amplified TCR beta libraries were sequenced as 87-base-pair reads on the Illumina HiSeq System. The authors' pipeline ran thus. A later analysis counted 75 million to 100 million unique TCR beta chains across the 666 repertoires, and 9.5 million to 11 million of these chains were shared by at least two donors. To remove PCR and sequencing errors, raw reads were error-corrected and collapsed into unique sequences using a nearest-neighbor algorithm that merged closely related sequences. CDR3 sequences were aligned to IMGT reference sequences to assign V, D and J gene segments. For a sequence to be retained, a match of at least six nucleotides was required to both a V gene segment and a J gene segment. A rearrangement counted as productive if the CDR3 had no stop codons and remained in frame with V and J, and every other rearrangement counted as non-productive. CDR3 was defined by IMGT convention, running from the second conserved V-encoded cysteine to the conserved J-encoded phenylalanine. Sequences without an unambiguous match to a single V gene segment were excluded from the earlier analysis of 500 to 700 of the donors. In an earlier analysis of approximately 590 of the donors, a V segment was called functional when productive rearrangements were above 56.7%, and segregating when the standard deviation between donors exceeded 5%. A statistical classification framework was built to diagnose cytomegalovirus status from the catalog of TCR beta chain sequences. In a later analysis, TCR nucleotide sequences were compared against IMGT/GENE-DB human TR gene sequences so that V and J genes could be assigned. Using the TCRdist pipeline, a later analysis assigned CDR3 sequences along with most-parsimonious VDJ recombination scenarios. In a later analysis, each TCR beta chain was defined by its CDR3 amino acid sequence together with its V-gene family, and reads lacking a unique V-gene family were excluded. A later analysis removed 592 highly shared, low-generation-probability nucleotide sequences to deal with suspected cross-contamination and a sequencing artifact. In a later analysis, a clonal expansion index was calculated for each public chain from normalized within-repertoire ranks of inferred template counts. Generation probabilities in a later analysis came from a VDJ recombination model fitted to out-of-frame rearrangements, and those results were checked against IGoR. In a later analysis, hypergeometric tests were used to score TCR-TCR, TCR-HLA and TCR-CMV co-occurrence, with a repertoire-size bias correction applied to TCR pairs. A later analysis estimated false discovery rates by permuting HLA or CMV assignments 20 times. A later analysis grouped co-occurring TCRs with DBSCAN, adding TCRdist sequence similarity when clustering within HLA-allele-positive subsets. Repertoires with fewer than 30,000 or more than 120,000 public chains, plus five repertoires with anomalous nucleotide sharing, were excluded from co-occurrence clustering. Entries here come from immuneACCESS through TCRdb and include only in-frame sequences with V and J called. Some clones fail to appear in such tables; in the studies checked, an unresolved V gene covers under half of the shortfall, and the cause of the remainder is unknown. That table furnishes V, J and clone size, whereas the DNA furnished D and trimming. This sample comprises some 130,000 clones, 65% to 80% of them detected only once. The top ten hold about 1.5% of the sample.

Sample: PBMCs. The TCR originated in a human donor in good health.

The encoded CDR3 is CASSFLTAYNEQFF. The DNA is TGTGCCAGCAGTTTCTTGACAGCTTACAATGAGCAGTTCTTC. The rearrangement joined TRBV28 to TRBJ2-1; TRBD1 is a weak D gene call, 5 bases matching. V gives up 3 bases and J gives up 4 bases, and the segment between their germline ends measures 10 bases. From the cysteine through the phenylalanine, the CDR3 covers 14 amino acids. Of all the DNA, just the CDR3 is kept, 42 bases in frame from base 1. The germline V gene gives CDR1 as MDHEN and CDR2 as SYDVKM.